The clone carrying this TCR beta chain has a count of ten or more. This CDR3 spans 16 amino acids. Germline CDR1 is LGHDT and CDR2 is YNNKEL (reference sequence). Losses at the gene ends were 0 bases for V and 7 bases for J; bases not matched to a gene: 8. This entry comes from a study of early T cells in non-severe SARS-CoV-2 infection. Individual cDNA molecules carried attached unique molecular identifiers. Via MiXCR, TCRdb re-called the 5' RACE reads, giving one row per CDR3 protein. The sample has some 85,000 distinct CDR3 sequences; approximately 15% are singletons. The clonotype comes from an adult who was a healthcare worker with PCR-confirmed SARS-CoV-2 infection or an uninfected control (not recorded which). The V and J genes are TRBV3-1 and TRBJ2-1, with 8 bases lining up with TRBD2. Sequencing input: whole blood. The CDR3 region is CASSQDSGTKGNEQFF. The CDR3 DNA reads TGTGCCAGCAGCCAAGATAGCGGGACGAAGGGAAATGAGCAGTTCTTC.